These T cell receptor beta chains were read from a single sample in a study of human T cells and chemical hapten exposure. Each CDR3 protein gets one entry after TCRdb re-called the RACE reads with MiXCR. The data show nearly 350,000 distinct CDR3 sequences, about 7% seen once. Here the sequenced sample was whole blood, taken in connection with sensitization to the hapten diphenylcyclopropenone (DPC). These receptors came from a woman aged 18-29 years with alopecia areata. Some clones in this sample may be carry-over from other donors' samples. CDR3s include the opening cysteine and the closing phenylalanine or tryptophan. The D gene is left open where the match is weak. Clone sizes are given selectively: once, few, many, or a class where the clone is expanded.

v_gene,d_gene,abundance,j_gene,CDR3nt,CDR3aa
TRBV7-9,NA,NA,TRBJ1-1,TGTGCCAGCAGCATGTGGGGCAGGGTAGGTGTAACGAACACTGAAGCTTTCTTT,CASSMWGRVGVTNTEAFF
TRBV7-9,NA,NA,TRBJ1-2,TGTGCCAGCAGCGCAATCTACCCGGACATTGCCTACTATGGCTACACCTTC,CASSAIYPDIAYYGYTF
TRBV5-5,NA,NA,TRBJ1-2,TGTGCCAGCAGCTCCCAGGAATCCCAGTATGGCTACACCTTC,CASSSQESQYGYTF
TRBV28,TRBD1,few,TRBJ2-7,TGTGCCAGCAGTCTGCAGACAGGGGTTGGCGAGCAGTACTTC,CASSLQTGVGEQYF
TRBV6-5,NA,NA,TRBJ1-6,TGTGCCAGCAGCCCCGGGCGGGTAGCTTCACCCCTCCACTTT,CASSPGRVASPLHF
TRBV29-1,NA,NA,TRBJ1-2,TGCAGCGTTGTACCGGGGCTAGCTAACTATGGCTACACCTTC,CSVVPGLANYGYTF
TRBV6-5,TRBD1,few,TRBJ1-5,TGTGCCAGCAGTTACCGCGGCCGGGACAGGGGCGGGTATAGCAATCAGCCCCAGCATTTT,CASSYRGRDRGGYSNQPQHF
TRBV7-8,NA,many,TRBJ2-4,TGTGCCAGCAGCTTAGAAGCCGGGCCCGCTCAGTACTTC,CASSLEAGPAQYF
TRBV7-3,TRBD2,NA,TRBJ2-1,TGTGCCAGCAGCTTAAGCCTAGCGGGGGGACAGTTCTTC,CASSLSLAGGQFF
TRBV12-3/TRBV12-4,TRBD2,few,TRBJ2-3,TGTGCCAGCAGTATAGCGGGGGGGCAAGATACGCAGTATTTT,CASSIAGGQDTQYF
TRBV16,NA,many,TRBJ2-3,TGTGCCAGCAGCCAAGTTCTAGACGCCTCTAGCACAGATACGCAGTATTTT,CASSQVLDASSTDTQYF
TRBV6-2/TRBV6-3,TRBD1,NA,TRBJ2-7,TGTGCCAGCAGCAATCCGGGACAGACGTACGAGCAGTACTTC,CASSNPGQTYEQYF
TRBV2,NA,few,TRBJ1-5,TGTGCCAGCGTTCTAGGGGGATTGGGAGGTGGACAGCCCCAGCATTTT,CASVLGGLGGGQPQHF
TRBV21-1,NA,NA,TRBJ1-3,TGTGCCAGCAGCACCGGGACAGGGACGAGCTCTGGAAACACCATATATTTT,CASSTGTGTSSGNTIYF
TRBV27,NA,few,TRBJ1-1,TGTGCCAGCAGTTTCCCGGACGGATCGAACACTGAAGCTTTCTTT,CASSFPDGSNTEAFF
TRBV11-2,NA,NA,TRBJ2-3,TGTGCCAGCAGCTCCAATAACAGGGCAGATACGCAGTATTTT,CASSSNNRADTQYF
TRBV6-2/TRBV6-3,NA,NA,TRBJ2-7,TGTGCCAGCAGTTCGGGGAGGCAGTCCTACGAGCAGTACTTC,CASSSGRQSYEQYF
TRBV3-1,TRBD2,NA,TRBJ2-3,TGTGCCAGCAGCCTATTCGACGGGGGGGCGGATACGCAGTATTTT,CASSLFDGGADTQYF
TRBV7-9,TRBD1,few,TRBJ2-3,TGTGCCAGCAGCGCAACCGGGACAGGGCCAGATACGCAGTATTTT,CASSATGTGPDTQYF
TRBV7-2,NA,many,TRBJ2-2,TGTGCCAGCAGCCCAAACACCGGGGAGCTGTTTTTT,CASSPNTGELFF
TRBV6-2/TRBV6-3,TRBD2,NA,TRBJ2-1,TGTGCCAGCAGTTCGGCTAGCGGGGGGATCAATGAGCAGTTCTTC,CASSSASGGINEQFF
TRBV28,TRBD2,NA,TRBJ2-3,TGTGCCAGCAGTTCCTATTGGGCTAGCGGGGGCACAGATACGCAGTATTTT,CASSSYWASGGTDTQYF
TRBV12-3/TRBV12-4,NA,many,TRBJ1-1,TGTGCCAGCAGTTGGAGACAGGAGAACACTGAAGCTTTCTTT,CASSWRQENTEAFF
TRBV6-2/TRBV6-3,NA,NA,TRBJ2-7,TGTGCCAGCAGTTACCGAGTCTACGAGCAGTACTTC,CASSYRVYEQYF
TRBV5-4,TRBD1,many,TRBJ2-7,TGTGCCAGCAGCTTGTCGAAGGGGGCGTCATCCTACGAGCAGTACTTC,CASSLSKGASSYEQYF
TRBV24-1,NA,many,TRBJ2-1,TGTGCCACCAGTGATTCCCGACAGGGAGGAAGCAATGAGCAGTTCTTC,CATSDSRQGGSNEQFF